These 5 T cell receptor beta chains were sequenced from one sample in a study of response to subunit inactivated influenza vaccine. Via MiXCR, TCRdb re-called the RT-PCR reads, giving one row per CDR3 protein. This table holds about 650,000 distinct CDR3 sequences, approximately 15% found once. The sample was PBMCs from blood, taken roughly 12 days after vaccination. These receptors were taken from a man between 45 and 60 years old who received an inactivated influenza vaccine.

The rearrangement uses TRBV24-1 and TRBJ1-1, with D unresolved. This CDR3 is built from 16 residues. V was trimmed by 0 bases and J by 4 bases, leaving 14 bases between them. Germline V gene lookup returns CDR1 KGHDR and CDR2 SFDVKD. DNA for the CDR3: TGTGCCACCAGTGATTTGCGGCCAGGCAACCCCACTGAAGCTTTCTTT. Protein product: CATSDLRPGNPTEAFF.

This clonotype came up a few times. The chain uses TRBV3-1 and TRBJ1-2; D is uncertain. Germline CDR1 and CDR2: LGHDT and YNNKEL (reference sequence). The CDR3 length is 12 residues. Trimming took 1 base from V and 8 from J, leaving 8 bases between them. CDR3 sequence (DNA): TGTGCCAGCAGCCAAGTCACCGCAGGCTACACCTTC. It is translated as CASSQVTAGYTF.

V is TRBV4-1 and J is TRBJ2-5; 11 positions match TRBD2. V lost 0 bases, J lost 5 bases, and 5 bases stayed unmatched. Germline V lookup: CDR1 MGHRA, CDR2 YSYEKL. The CDR3 length is 16 residues. CDR3 bases: TGCGCCAGCAGCCAAGAAACTAGCGGGGGTTGGGAGACCCAGTACTTC. Protein: CASSQETSGGWETQYF.

This rearrangement joins TRBV4-2 to TRBJ2-3; D might be TRBD2 (5 bases). CDR3 length equals 15 residues. Trimming took off 1 base at V and 7 bases at J, with 15 bases between the two ends. Looked up from germline, CDR1 is LGHNA and CDR2 is YNFKEQ. CDR3 in DNA: TGTGCCAGCAGCCAAGGTTGGGCTAGCCACCATACGCAGTATTTT. It encodes CASSQGWASHHTQYF.

V and J are TRBV24-1 and TRBJ2-2; D is possibly TRBD1 (5 bases). This CDR3 has 15 amino acids. Germline V lookup: CDR1 KGHDR, CDR2 SFDVKD. Between the trimmed V and J ends, which lost 5 bases and 5 bases, there was a span of 14 bases. The CDR3 sequence: CATSGGAGQTGELFF. In DNA, the CDR3 is TGTGCCACCAGTGGAGGAGCAGGGCAAACCGGGGAGCTGTTTTTT.